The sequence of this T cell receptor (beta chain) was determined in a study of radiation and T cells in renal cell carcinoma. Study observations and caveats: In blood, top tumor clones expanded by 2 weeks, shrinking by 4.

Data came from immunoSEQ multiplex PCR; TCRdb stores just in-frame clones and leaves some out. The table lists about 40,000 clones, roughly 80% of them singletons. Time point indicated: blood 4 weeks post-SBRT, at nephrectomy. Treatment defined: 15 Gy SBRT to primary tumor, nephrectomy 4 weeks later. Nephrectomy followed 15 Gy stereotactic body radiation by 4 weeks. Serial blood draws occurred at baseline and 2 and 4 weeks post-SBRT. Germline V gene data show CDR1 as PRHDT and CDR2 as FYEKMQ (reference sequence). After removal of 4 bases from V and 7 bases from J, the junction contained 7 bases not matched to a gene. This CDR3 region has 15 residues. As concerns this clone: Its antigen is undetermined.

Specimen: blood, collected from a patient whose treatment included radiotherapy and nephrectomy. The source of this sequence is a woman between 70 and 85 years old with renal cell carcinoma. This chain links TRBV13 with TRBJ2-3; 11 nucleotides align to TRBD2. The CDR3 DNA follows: TGTGCCAGCAGCTACGTAGCGGGAGGGCCACATACGCAGTATTTT. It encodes CASSYVAGGPHTQYF.